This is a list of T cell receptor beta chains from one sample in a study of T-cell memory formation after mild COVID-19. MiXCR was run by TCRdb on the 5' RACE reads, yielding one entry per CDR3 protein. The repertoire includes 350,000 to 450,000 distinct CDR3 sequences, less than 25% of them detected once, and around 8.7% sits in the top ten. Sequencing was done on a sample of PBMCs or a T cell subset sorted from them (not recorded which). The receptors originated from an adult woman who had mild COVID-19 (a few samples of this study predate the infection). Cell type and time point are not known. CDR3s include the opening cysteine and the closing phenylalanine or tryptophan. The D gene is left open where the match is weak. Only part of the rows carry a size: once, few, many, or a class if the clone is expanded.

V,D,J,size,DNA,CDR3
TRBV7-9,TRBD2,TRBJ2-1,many,TGTGCCAGCGGACTAGCGGGGGCCCTCTTGTACAATGAGCAGTTCTTC,CASGLAGALLYNEQFF
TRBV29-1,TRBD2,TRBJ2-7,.,TGCAGCGTTGAGGGGGGAATTAGCGGGGGCTACGAGCAGTACTTC,CSVEGGISGGYEQYF
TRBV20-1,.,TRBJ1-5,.,TGCAGTGCCCGCCAAGGGGTAAATAGCAATCAGCCCCAGCATTTT,CSARQGVNSNQPQHF
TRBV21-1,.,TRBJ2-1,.,TGTGCCAGCAGCTCCCGACTAGCGGGGGACCCGCGCAATGAGCAGTTCTTC,CASSSRLAGDPRNEQFF
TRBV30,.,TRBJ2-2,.,TGTGCGCGGGATAGCCGATACACCGGGGAGCTGTTTTTT,CARDSRYTGELFF
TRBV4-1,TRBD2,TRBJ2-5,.,TGCGCCAGCAGCCAAGAATCAAGCGGGGGGGCCCATTCAGGGACCCAGTACTTC,CASSQESSGGAHSGTQYF
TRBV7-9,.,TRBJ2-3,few,TGTGCCAGCAGCTTACACTCAGAAATCACAGATACGCAGTATTTT,CASSLHSEITDTQYF
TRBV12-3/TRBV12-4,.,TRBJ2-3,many,TGTGCCAGCAGTAACCAGAAGAAAGGGGGCACAGATACGCAGTATTTT,CASSNQKKGGTDTQYF
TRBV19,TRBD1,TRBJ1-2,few,TGTGCCAGTGAATACGGGACAGGGAACTATGGCTACACCTTC,CASEYGTGNYGYTF
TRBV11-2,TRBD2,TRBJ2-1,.,TGTGCCAGCAGCCCAGCCTCTAGCGGGAGTAATGAGCAGTTCTTC,CASSPASSGSNEQFF